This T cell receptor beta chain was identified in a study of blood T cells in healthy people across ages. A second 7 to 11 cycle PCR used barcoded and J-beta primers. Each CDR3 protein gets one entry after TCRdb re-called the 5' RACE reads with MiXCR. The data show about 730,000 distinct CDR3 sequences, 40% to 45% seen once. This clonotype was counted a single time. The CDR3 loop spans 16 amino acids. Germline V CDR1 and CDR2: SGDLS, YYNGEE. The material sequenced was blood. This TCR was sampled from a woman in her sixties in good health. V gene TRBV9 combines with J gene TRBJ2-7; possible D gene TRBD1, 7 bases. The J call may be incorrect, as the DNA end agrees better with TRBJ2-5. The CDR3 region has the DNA TGTGCCAGCAGCCCGCCCGACAGGGAGGTATGGGAGACCCAGTACTTC. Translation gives CASSPPDREVWETQYF.